The 22 T cell receptor beta chains presented below share a single source sample, sequenced in a study of immune cell composition in non-small cell lung cancer. The normal lung sample lay at least 3 cm, and maximally far, from the tumour. Assay: immunoSEQ multiplex PCR; the TCRdb copy retains only in-frame clones and omits some. The profile shows 1,500 or so clones, around three quarters of them singletons. Sequencing was performed on non-adjacent lung tissue. The source is a human donor with non-small cell lung cancer.

This clone was found a few times. The chain couples TRBV27 to TRBJ2-7; TRBD2 matches at 7 bases. Looked up from germline, CDR1 is MNHEY and CDR2 is SMNVEV (reference sequence). J gave up 4 bases and V 7 bases, and 7 bases lay outside the gene matches. This CDR3 is 13 amino acids long. The CDR3 sequence: CASKAGDRYEQYF. As DNA, the CDR3 is TGTGCCAGCAAGGCGGGGGACCGATACGAGCAGTACTTC.

The chain is built from TRBV9 and TRBJ1-5, with D possibly matching TRBD1 (5 bases). Trimming took off 4 bases at V and 3 bases at J, with 8 bases between the two ends. Germline lookup yields CDR1 SGDLS and CDR2 YYNGEE. The CDR3 contains 13 residues. The CDR3 sequence: CASSRGNNQPQHF. CDR3 nucleotide sequence: TGTGCCAGCAGCCGGGGGAACAATCAGCCCCAGCATTTT.

J is TRBJ2-7 and V is TRBV2; weak D call: TRBD1 (6 bases). V was shortened by 6 bases and J by 4 bases, with 10 bases between the two germline ends. This CDR3 is built from 12 residues. Germline CDR1 is SNHLY and CDR2 is FYNNEI. The CDR3 region has the DNA TGTGCCAGCAGGGACAGCCTATACGAGCAGTACTTC. Residues: CASRDSLYEQYF.

The CDR3 DNA reads as TGTGCCAGCAGTTTTAGTGGGAACACCGGGGAGCTGTTTTTT. This sequence encodes CASSFSGNTGELFF. The chain carries TRBV27 and TRBJ2-2; unclear D gene. The CDR3 length is 14 residues. Trimming shortened V by 3 bases and J by 1 base, and 6 bases separated the two germline ends. Germline V CDR1 and CDR2: MNHEY, SMNVEV (reference sequence).

This chain connects TRBV5-1 to TRBJ1-2; D is undetermined. In germline, CDR1 is SGHRS, CDR2 YFSETQ. This CDR3 is 16 amino acids long. V shed 0 bases and J shed 2 bases, with 14 bases lying between them. The CDR3 nucleotides are TGCGCCAGCAGCTTGGGACTCTTGACGGAAAACTATGGCTACACCTTC. Protein: CASSLGLLTENYGYTF. Using reference TRBV5-1 and TRBJ1-2 for the parts outside the CDR3, the full variable domain is KAGVTQTPRYLIKTRGQQVTLSCSPISGHRSVSWYQQTPGQGLQFLFEYFSETQRNKGNFPGRFSGRQFSNSRSEMNVSTLELGDSALYLCASSLGLLTENYGYTFGSGTRLTVV.

V usage is TRBV15 and J usage is TRBJ1-1; D unclear. The CDR3 loop spans 14 amino acids. The V and J ends lost 4 bases and 4 bases respectively, with 13 bases between them. CDR1 LNHNV and CDR2 YYDKDF come from the germline V gene (reference sequence). CDR3 residues: CATSTAGRSTEAFF. The CDR3 DNA reads TGTGCCACCAGCACCGCGGGTAGGTCCACTGAAGCTTTCTTT.

J is TRBJ1-2 and V is TRBV5-1; D is possibly TRBD1 (6 bases). The CDR3 loop spans 13 amino acids. Germline V CDR1 and CDR2: SGHRS, YFSETQ. Trimming shortened V by 0 bases and J by 7 bases, and 10 bases separated the two germline ends. CDR3 amino acids: CASSLDRAGGYTF. Written as DNA, the CDR3 is TGCGCCAGCAGCTTGGACAGGGCGGGTGGCTACACCTTC.

The chain couples TRBV28 to TRBJ2-5, with D perhaps TRBD1 (7 bases). This CDR3 is 14 amino acids long. V lost 3 bases and J lost 7, with 15 bases in between. Germline CDR1 reads MDHEN; CDR2 reads SYDVKM. CDR3: CASSFGGTATTQYF. CDR3 nucleotide sequence: TGTGCCAGCAGTTTTGGCGGGACAGCGACGACCCAGTACTTC.

This chain joins TRBV6-1 and TRBJ2-7, with D possibly being TRBD2 (6 bases). Trimming removed 4 bases at V and 7 bases at J, with 14 bases between. CDR3 size: 13 residues. From germline, CDR1 is MNHNS and CDR2 SASEGT. CDR3 bases: TGTGCCAGCAGTGCCTCGTCGGCGGGGGAGCAGTACTTC. Amino acid sequence: CASSASSAGEQYF.

V and J are TRBV2 and TRBJ2-2; the D gene is possibly TRBD2 (7 bases). In germline, CDR1 is SNHLY, CDR2 FYNNEI. CDR3 length: 17 residues. V dropped 8 bases and J dropped 6 bases, with 25 bases sitting between them. Here the CDR3 DNA reads TGTGCCAGCTTGGTCGATCGGGGGGCGCGGGGACCCGGGGAGCTGTTTTTT. As protein: CASLVDRGARGPGELFF.

The genes are TRBV7-6 and TRBJ2-2; 10 bases line up with TRBD2. Germline-derived CDR1 and CDR2 are SGHVS and FNYEAQ. J gave up 4 bases and V 4 bases, and 3 bases lay outside the gene matches. The CDR3 has 15 residues. Written as DNA, the CDR3 is TGTGCCAGCAGCTCCGGACTAGCGGCCACCGGGGAGCTGTTTTTT. It translates to CASSSGLAATGELFF.

DNA of the CDR3: TGTGCCAGCAGGTTGGAGCGGAGGGTGTACGAGCAGTACTTC. It codes for CASRLERRVYEQYF. V is TRBV6-1 and J is TRBJ2-7; D perhaps matches TRBD2 (6 bases). The V end lost 6 bases, the J end lost 4 bases, and 16 bases lay between the germline ends. The CDR3 loop spans 14 amino acids. Germline assignment: CDR1 MNHNS and CDR2 SASEGT.

This chain joins TRBV5-1 and TRBJ2-5, with TRBD2 matching over 13 bases. CDR3 length equals 16 residues. Looked up from germline, CDR1 is SGHRS and CDR2 is YFSETQ. The ends lost 4 bases at V and 2 bases at J; junction bases unmatched: 5. CDR3 sequence reads: CASSVTSGRPQETQYF. The CDR3 DNA sequence: TGCGCCAGCAGCGTGACTAGCGGGAGGCCTCAAGAGACCCAGTACTTC.

This chain uses TRBV5-4 with TRBJ1-1, with 8 positions matching TRBD1. The V gene end was trimmed by 4 bases and the J gene end by 4 bases; junction bases not matched to a gene: 9. CDR1 and CDR2 (germline): SGHNT, YYREEE (reference sequence). The length of the CDR3 is 15 residues. The CDR3 here is CASSRSQGASTEAFF. For the CDR3, the DNA is TGTGCCAGCAGCCGGAGTCAGGGGGCGAGCACTGAAGCTTTCTTT. The full variable domain, its missing parts supplied by reference TRBV5-4 and TRBJ1-1, is ETGVTQSPTHLIKTRGQQVTLRCSSQSGHNTVSWYQQALGQGPQFIFQYYREEENGRGNFPPRFSGLQFPNYSSELNVNALELDDSALYLCASSRSQGASTEAFFGQGTRLTVV.

The chain joins TRBV6-6 to TRBJ2-1; 8 bases map to TRBD2. V shed 2 bases and J 9 bases; nucleotides not matched to a gene: 12. The germline gives CDR1 MNHNY, CDR2 SVGAGI (reference sequence). CDR3 size: 16 residues. CDR3 loop: CASSYTGLGIGGEQFF. The CDR3 bases are TGTGCCAGCAGTTACACGGGACTAGGTATAGGGGGTGAGCAGTTCTTC.

The chain couples TRBV18 to TRBJ1-2; D remains ambiguous. V was pared by 1 base and J by 0 bases, with 18 bases between. The CDR3 loop spans 18 amino acids. The V gene's germline CDR1 is KGHSH and CDR2 LQKENI. The CDR3 region has the DNA TGTGCCAGCTCACCACTCCAGATACGACGAACAGCTAACTATGGCTACACCTTC. This encodes CASSPLQIRRTANYGYTF.

The chain uses TRBV5-1 and TRBJ2-2, with D possibly TRBD2 on 5 matching bases. The germline V gene has CDR1 SGHRS and CDR2 YFSETQ. V was cut by 2 bases and J by 3 bases, with 11 bases left in between. The CDR3 length is 15 residues. The CDR3 reads CASSLRTWDTGELFF. The DNA for the CDR3 is TGCGCCAGCAGCTTAAGGACTTGGGACACCGGGGAGCTGTTTTTT. Full variable domain (remainder filled in from reference TRBV5-1 and TRBJ2-2): KAGVTQTPRYLIKTRGQQVTLSCSPISGHRSVSWYQQTPGQGLQFLFEYFSETQRNKGNFPGRFSGRQFSNSRSEMNVSTLELGDSALYLCASSLRTWDTGELFFGEGSRLTVL.

The chain is built from TRBV5-1 and TRBJ2-5; 7 bases match TRBD2. This CDR3 has 16 residues. Unmatched junction bases numbered 12, after V lost 7 bases and J lost 0 bases. CDR1 is SGHRS, CDR2 YFSETQ, per germline. CDR3 sequence reads: CASGRGVSRYQETQYF. CDR3 in DNA: TGCGCCAGCGGACGGGGGGTGTCAAGGTACCAAGAGACCCAGTACTTC.

This clone was seen only a few times. J is TRBJ2-1 and V is TRBV19; TRBD2 matches at 9 bases. The CDR3 consists of 17 residues. Per the germline V gene, CDR1 is LNHDA and CDR2 is SQIVND (reference sequence). V lost 1 base to trimming and J lost 6 bases; unmatched junction nucleotides: 10. The DNA for the CDR3 is TGTGCCAGTAGTATAGGTTTGGCGGGAGGGCCAGGCAATGAGCAGTTCTTC. Its protein product is CASSIGLAGGPGNEQFF.

V gene TRBV5-1 combines with J gene TRBJ2-2; possibly TRBD2 for D (5 bases). V was trimmed by 4 bases and J by 0 bases, leaving 10 bases between them. Germline V gene lookup returns CDR1 SGHRS and CDR2 YFSETQ. This CDR3 has 15 amino acids. The CDR3 DNA is TGCGCCAGCAGCCCCGGACTCTCGAACACCGGGGAGCTGTTTTTT. Its translation: CASSPGLSNTGELFF.

This clone was seen a single time. V and J are TRBV9 and TRBJ1-5, with a weak D call TRBD1 (5 bases). The CDR3 has 15 residues. CDR1 SGDLS and CDR2 YYNGEE come from the germline V gene. The V end was cut by 0 bases, the J end by 3 bases, with 10 bases between. CDR3 DNA: TGTGCCAGCAGCGTAGCTATGGGGCCCAATCAGCCCCAGCATTTT. Its translation: CASSVAMGPNQPQHF.

The chain recombines TRBV11-2 with TRBJ1-1; D unclear. Trimming left V 0 bases short and J 3 bases short, with 11 bases between. The CDR3 sequence is 15 residues long. Per germline, CDR1 SGHAT and CDR2 FQNNGV. The CDR3 reads CASSLDPAVYTEAFF. The CDR3 nucleotides read TGTGCCAGCAGCTTAGATCCGGCGGTTTACACTGAAGCTTTCTTT.